Below, 14 T cell receptor beta chains from the same sample are listed, as sequenced in a study of T-cell memory formation after mild COVID-19 (dated by TCRdb to the early 2020s). Libraries came from 5' RACE. The sample was run on an Illumina NovaSeq 6000. TCRdb passed the public sequencing reads through fastp at Q25 and MiXCR, retaining productive beta sequences. Each CDR3 protein gets just one entry, which takes the most common genes and DNA from the rows behind it. The table for this sample lists roughly 150,000 distinct CDR3 sequences; 10% to 15% of them were counted only once. The ten largest clonotypes hold approximately 3.3% of the sample. Material for sequencing was PBMCs or a T cell subset sorted from them (not recorded which). The receptor set was obtained from a man aged 18 to 35 who had mild COVID-19 (a few samples of this study predate the infection). The sample titles of this study are shuffled in the database, so cell type and time point are left out; the donor was told from shared clones.

This clonotype was counted only a few times. The V and J genes are TRBV5-1 and TRBJ2-1; D not certain. Trimming stripped 1 base from V and 7 bases from J, with 12 bases between. This CDR3 region has 14 residues. Germline loops: CDR1 SGHRS, CDR2 YFSETQ. CDR3 bases: TGCGCCAGCAGCTTGAATATGGGGAAAAATGAGCAGTTCTTC. Translating it yields CASSLNMGKNEQFF.

This clonotype was observed a handful of times. The chain recombines TRBV11-3 with TRBJ2-2; perhaps TRBD1 as D (5 bases). This CDR3 contains 13 residues. Germline values: CDR1 SGHNT, CDR2 YENEEA. Trimming removed 6 bases at V and 1 base at J, with 6 bases between. The CDR3, as DNA: TGTGCCAGCAGAAGGGGGAACACCGGGGAGCTGTTTTTT. Translated, it gives CASRRGNTGELFF.

In DNA, the CDR3 is TGTGCCAGCAGCCCTGAGTTCGTCACTAATGAAAAACTGTTTTTT. Its translation: CASSPEFVTNEKLFF. V usage is TRBV7-2 and J usage is TRBJ1-4; D is uncertain. This CDR3 spans 15 amino acids. Germline assignment: CDR1 SGHTA and CDR2 FQGNSA. Between the trimmed V and J ends, which lost 5 bases and 2 bases, there was a span of 12 bases.

Regarding this clonotype: One junction end does not reproduce the germline sequence, and a read error may be involved. This chain uses TRBV20-1 with TRBJ2-7; possibly TRBD1 for D (6 bases). This CDR3 has 14 amino acids. Germline loops: CDR1 DFQATT, CDR2 SNEGSKA (reference sequence). The CDR3 reads CSARDRSQSYEQYF. The CDR3 coding sequence is TGCAGTGCTCGAGACAGGAGCCAAAGCTACGAGCAGTACTTC.

The chain combines TRBV5-5 with TRBJ2-7; 12 nucleotides match TRBD1. CDR3 length: 14 residues. Germline CDR1 is SGHKS and CDR2 is YYEKEE (reference sequence). The junction had 8 bases not matched to a gene; V was cut back by 0 bases and J by 13 bases. The CDR3 sequence is CASSLEGTGGDYYF. CDR3 in DNA: TGTGCCAGCAGCTTGGAGGGGACAGGGGGCGATTATTACTTC. Filled out from reference TRBV5-5 and TRBJ2-7, the complete variable domain reads DAGVTQSPTHLIKTRGQQVTLRCSPISGHKSVSWYQQVLGQGPQFIFQYYEKEERGRGNFPDRFSARQFPNYSSELNVNALLLGDSALYLCASSLEGTGGDYYFGPGTRLTVT.

This clonotype has a handful of counts. J is TRBJ2-3 and V is TRBV20-1; no reliable D call. V lost 3 bases and J lost 2, with 12 bases in between. CDR3 length: 14 residues. Germline CDR1 reads DFQATT; CDR2 reads SNEGSKA (reference sequence). The CDR3 region is CSARLQVNTDTQYF. In DNA form, the CDR3 reads TGCAGTGCTAGGCTGCAGGTTAACACAGATACGCAGTATTTT.

The sample holds a few counts of this clonotype. This chain links TRBV10-3 with TRBJ2-2; 8 positions agree with TRBD1. There are 15 residues in the CDR3. Germline V gene data show CDR1 as ENHRY and CDR2 as SYGVKD. V shed 1 base and J 4 bases; nucleotides not matched to a gene: 2. CDR3 region: CAISEWQGATGELFF. CDR3 nucleotide sequence: TGTGCCATCAGTGAGTGGCAGGGGGCCACCGGGGAGCTGTTTTTT.

This clonotype occurred a few times. CDR3 in amino acids: CASSRGSGGYNEQFF. CDR3 DNA: TGTGCCAGCAGCAGGGGCAGCGGGGGCTACAATGAGCAGTTCTTC. The chain links TRBV5-4 to TRBJ2-1, with TRBD2 matching over 8 bases. The CDR3 loop spans 15 amino acids. V shed 4 bases, J shed 3 bases, and the junction held 6 bases outside the gene matches. Germline loops: CDR1 SGHNT, CDR2 YYREEE (reference sequence). Together with reference TRBV5-4 and TRBJ2-1, the CDR3 gives the full variable domain: ETGVTQSPTHLIKTRGQQVTLRCSSQSGHNTVSWYQQALGQGPQFIFQYYREEENGRGNFPPRFSGLQFPNYSSELNVNALELDDSALYLCASSRGSGGYNEQFFGPGTRLTVL.

This clonotype has more than one count but fewer than ten. This chain joins TRBV7-9 and TRBJ2-3, with D perhaps assigned TRBD1 or TRBD2 (5 bases each). Germline values: CDR1 SEHNR, CDR2 FQNEAQ (reference sequence). This CDR3 contains 15 residues. V was cut by 2 bases and J by 4 bases, with 13 bases left in between. The CDR3 is CASSLRSRGPDTQYF. DNA for the CDR3: TGTGCCAGCAGCTTAAGGTCTCGGGGACCAGATACGCAGTATTTT.

The rearrangement uses TRBV28 and TRBJ2-7; possibly TRBD2 for D (6 bases). The CDR3 length is 14 residues. Germline loops: CDR1 MDHEN, CDR2 SYDVKM. V lost 2 bases and J lost 0, with 8 bases in between. DNA of the CDR3: TGTGCCAGCAGTTTAGCCGGGAGCTCCTACGAGCAGTACGTC. Translated: CASSLAGSSYEQYV.

In this sample, this clonotype turned up a few times. The chain combines TRBV10-3 with TRBJ1-5; 7 positions agree with TRBD1. The CDR3 covers 13 residues. Germline V gene sequence: CDR1 ENHRY, CDR2 SYGVKD. V lost 6 bases to trimming and J lost 4 bases; unmatched junction nucleotides: 3. The CDR3 sequence is CAIRKQGNQPQHF. CDR3 DNA: TGTGCCATCAGGAAACAGGGGAATCAGCCCCAGCATTTT.

This clonotype was counted between two and nine times. The V call is TRBV12-3 or TRBV12-4, the J call TRBJ2-3; D is unclear. V was pared by 2 bases and J by 2 bases, with 5 bases between. This CDR3 comprises 13 residues. The CDR3 region is CASSLLPTDTQYF. CDR3 DNA: TGTGCCAGCAGTTTACTCCCCACAGATACGCAGTATTTT.

The rearrangement uses TRBV3-1 and TRBJ2-3; D is undetermined. The CDR3 runs to 12 residues. V was shortened by 0 bases and J by 4 bases, with 2 bases between the two germline ends. CDR1 and CDR2 (germline): LGHDT, YNNKEL (reference sequence). CDR3 in amino acids: CASSQDSDTQYF. For the CDR3, the DNA is TGTGCCAGCAGCCAAGACTCAGATACGCAGTATTTT.

This clonotype was counted ten times or more. The V call is TRBV7-3, the J call TRBJ2-2, with D unclear. Germline CDR1 is SGHTA and CDR2 is FQGTGA. The CDR3 spans 15 residues. V was trimmed by 5 bases and J by 1 base, leaving 11 bases between them. CDR3 protein: CASSLGTMNTGELFF. The DNA of the CDR3 is TGTGCCAGCAGCCTGGGAACGATGAACACCGGGGAGCTGTTTTTT. The full variable domain, completed using reference TRBV7-3 and TRBJ2-2, is GAGVSQTPSNKVTEKGKYVELRCDPISGHTALYWYRQSLGQGPEFLIYFQGTGAADDSGLPNDRFFAVRPEGSVSTLKIQRTERGDSAVYLCASSLGTMNTGELFFGEGSRLTVL.